A selection of T cell receptor beta chains follows, all from one sample in a study of response to subunit inactivated influenza vaccine. From the RT-PCR reads, TCRdb called clonotypes with MiXCR, one entry per CDR3 protein. The sample consists of 550,000 to 800,000 distinct CDR3 sequences, around 16% of them appearing once. The source material was PBMCs from blood, sampled approximately 13 days after vaccination. Receptors originate from a middle-aged man who received an inactivated influenza vaccine. The CDR3 runs from the conserved cysteine through the conserved F or W. The order of the fields is D gene, J gene, V gene, clone size, CDR3 protein, CDR3 DNA. D genes are given only for firm matches. Clone size appears in some rows only: once, few, many, or a class for an expanded clone.

d_call: NA
j_call: TRBJ2-1
v_call: TRBV12-3/TRBV12-4
clone_size: NA
cdr3_aa: CASSPHGGLTEQFF
cdr3_nt: TGTGCCAGCAGTCCACATGGGGGGCTTACTGAGCAGTTCTTC

d_call: NA
j_call: TRBJ2-3
v_call: TRBV6-5
clone_size: NA
cdr3_aa: CASSYGGGLTDTQYF
cdr3_nt: TGTGCCAGCAGTTACGGGGGGGGCCTCACAGATACGCAGTATTTT

d_call: NA
j_call: TRBJ1-1
v_call: TRBV5-1
clone_size: NA
cdr3_aa: CASSLGGGLATEAFF
cdr3_nt: TGCGCCAGCAGCTTGGGTGGGGGGCTCGCCACTGAAGCTTTCTTT

d_call: TRBD1
j_call: TRBJ2-2
v_call: TRBV6-2/TRBV6-3
clone_size: NA
cdr3_aa: CASMQGTGSNTGELFF
cdr3_nt: TGTGCCAGCATGCAAGGGACAGGATCGAACACCGGGGAGCTGTTTTTT

d_call: TRBD1
j_call: TRBJ1-2
v_call: TRBV12-3/TRBV12-4
clone_size: few
cdr3_aa: CASSRQGFDYGYTF
cdr3_nt: TGTGCCAGCAGCCGACAGGGGTTTGACTATGGCTACACCTTC

d_call: NA
j_call: TRBJ2-5
v_call: TRBV2
clone_size: few
cdr3_aa: CASVPEAGLTETQYF
cdr3_nt: TGTGCCAGCGTTCCTGAGGCAGGGTTGACCGAGACCCAGTACTTC

d_call: NA
j_call: TRBJ1-2
v_call: TRBV29-1
clone_size: NA
cdr3_aa: CSVEIHYGYTF
cdr3_nt: TGCAGCGTTGAGATCCACTATGGCTACACCTTC

d_call: NA
j_call: TRBJ1-4
v_call: TRBV20-1
clone_size: few
cdr3_aa: CSVLRGKNEKLFF
cdr3_nt: TGCAGTGTTCTCCGGGGCAAGAATGAAAAACTGTTTTTT

d_call: NA
j_call: TRBJ2-1
v_call: TRBV12-3/TRBV12-4
clone_size: many
cdr3_aa: CASSLIGGNEQFF
cdr3_nt: TGTGCCAGCAGTTTAATCGGGGGCAATGAGCAGTTCTTC

d_call: TRBD1
j_call: TRBJ2-7
v_call: TRBV28
clone_size: few
cdr3_aa: CASNHPGDSNYEQYF
cdr3_nt: TGTGCCAGCAATCACCCCGGGGACAGCAACTACGAGCAGTACTTC

d_call: NA
j_call: TRBJ2-7
v_call: TRBV28
clone_size: few
cdr3_aa: CASRLGSSYEQYF
cdr3_nt: TGTGCCAGCAGATTGGGCAGTTCCTACGAGCAGTACTTC

d_call: TRBD1
j_call: TRBJ2-7
v_call: TRBV6-4
clone_size: NA
cdr3_aa: CASSDSNEDGTGKGYEQYF
cdr3_nt: TGTGCCAGCAGTGACTCGAACGAGGATGGGACAGGGAAGGGATACGAGCAGTACTTC

d_call: NA
j_call: TRBJ1-1
v_call: TRBV7-2
clone_size: NA
cdr3_aa: CASSGGGPTEAFF
cdr3_nt: TGTGCCAGCAGCGGCGGGGGGCCCACTGAAGCTTTCTTT

d_call: NA
j_call: TRBJ1-4
v_call: TRBV9
clone_size: few
cdr3_aa: CASSVNGINNEKLFF
cdr3_nt: TGTGCCAGCAGCGTAAACGGGATCAATAATGAAAAACTGTTTTTT

d_call: NA
j_call: TRBJ2-2
v_call: TRBV11-3
clone_size: few
cdr3_aa: CASSLDQYRHLSGELFF
cdr3_nt: TGTGCCAGCAGCTTAGATCAATATCGCCATCTTTCAGGGGAGCTGTTTTTT

d_call: NA
j_call: TRBJ2-2
v_call: TRBV20-1
clone_size: NA
cdr3_aa: CSARDGVTGELFF
cdr3_nt: TGCAGTGCTAGAGATGGAGTAACCGGGGAGCTGTTTTTT

d_call: TRBD2
j_call: TRBJ2-5
v_call: TRBV5-1
clone_size: once
cdr3_aa: CASRFTSGREAQETQYF
cdr3_nt: TGCGCCAGCCGCTTTACTAGCGGGAGGGAAGCCCAAGAGACACAGTACTTC

d_call: TRBD1
j_call: TRBJ2-7
v_call: TRBV28
clone_size: few
cdr3_aa: CATKSGQGGSYEQYF
cdr3_nt: TGTGCCACCAAATCGGGACAGGGAGGCTCCTACGAGCAGTACTTC

d_call: NA
j_call: TRBJ2-7
v_call: TRBV5-1
clone_size: NA
cdr3_aa: CASSRTTVGEQYF
cdr3_nt: TGCGCCAGCAGCCGGACGACGGTTGGGGAGCAGTACTTC

d_call: NA
j_call: TRBJ1-2
v_call: TRBV4-1
clone_size: NA
cdr3_aa: CASSLTGPMDGYTF
cdr3_nt: TGCGCCAGCAGCCTGACAGGACCAATGGATGGCTACACCTTC

d_call: NA
j_call: TRBJ2-1
v_call: TRBV20-1
clone_size: NA
cdr3_aa: CSARVVAGNNEQFF
cdr3_nt: TGCAGTGCTAGAGTGGTGGCGGGTAACAATGAGCAGTTCTTC

d_call: TRBD2
j_call: TRBJ2-1
v_call: TRBV3-1
clone_size: NA
cdr3_aa: CASSLRRLAGGPYPYNEQFF
cdr3_nt: TGTGCCAGCAGCCTGAGACGACTAGCGGGAGGACCCTACCCCTACAATGAGCAGTTCTTC

d_call: TRBD1
j_call: TRBJ1-1
v_call: TRBV5-1
clone_size: NA
cdr3_aa: CASSLDRGLAEAFF
cdr3_nt: TGCGCCAGCAGCTTAGACAGGGGGCTGGCTGAAGCTTTCTTT

d_call: TRBD1
j_call: TRBJ2-3
v_call: TRBV27
clone_size: many
cdr3_aa: CASSHRGASDTQYF
cdr3_nt: TGTGCCAGCAGTCACAGGGGTGCTTCAGATACGCAGTATTTT

d_call: NA
j_call: TRBJ1-1
v_call: TRBV5-6
clone_size: NA
cdr3_aa: CASSPRDGGLNTEAFF
cdr3_nt: TGTGCCAGCAGCCCCCGGGACGGAGGGTTGAACACTGAAGCTTTCTTT

d_call: TRBD1
j_call: TRBJ2-5
v_call: TRBV3-1
clone_size: few
cdr3_aa: CASSWTGESSETQYF
cdr3_nt: TGTGCCAGCAGTTGGACAGGGGAATCTTCGGAGACCCAGTACTTC

d_call: NA
j_call: TRBJ2-1
v_call: TRBV7-8
clone_size: NA
cdr3_aa: CASSLLSLYNEQFF
cdr3_nt: TGTGCCAGCAGCTTACTCAGCCTATACAATGAGCAGTTCTTC

d_call: NA
j_call: TRBJ2-2
v_call: TRBV10-3
clone_size: once
cdr3_aa: CAISLLENTGELFF
cdr3_nt: TGTGCCATCAGCCTACTAGAGAACACCGGGGAGCTGTTTTTT

d_call: TRBD2
j_call: TRBJ2-7
v_call: TRBV15
clone_size: NA
cdr3_aa: CATSRDLAGGIYEQYF
cdr3_nt: TGTGCCACCAGCAGGGATCTAGCGGGAGGGATCTACGAGCAGTACTTC

d_call: NA
j_call: TRBJ2-7
v_call: TRBV5-1
clone_size: NA
cdr3_aa: CASSWGDTGGEQYF
cdr3_nt: TGCGCCAGCAGCTGGGGGGATACCGGGGGCGAGCAGTACTTC

d_call: TRBD2
j_call: TRBJ2-3
v_call: TRBV6-2/TRBV6-3
clone_size: NA
cdr3_aa: CASSYPAHETSPADTQYF
cdr3_nt: TGTGCCAGCAGTTACCCTGCTCACGAGACTAGCCCAGCAGATACGCAGTATTTT

d_call: TRBD1
j_call: TRBJ2-3
v_call: TRBV28
clone_size: few
cdr3_aa: CASSRRQGMRLDTQYF
cdr3_nt: TGTGCCAGCAGTCGGCGACAGGGGATGAGATTAGATACGCAGTATTTT

d_call: TRBD2
j_call: TRBJ2-2
v_call: TRBV5-1
clone_size: NA
cdr3_aa: CASKTSGRAGTGELFF
cdr3_nt: TGCGCCAGCAAGACTAGCGGGAGGGCAGGGACCGGGGAGCTGTTTTTT

d_call: TRBD2
j_call: TRBJ2-7
v_call: TRBV7-9
clone_size: NA
cdr3_aa: CASSPEGLAGVNEQYF
cdr3_nt: TGTGCCAGCAGCCCAGAAGGACTAGCGGGAGTCAACGAGCAGTACTTC

d_call: TRBD2
j_call: TRBJ2-1
v_call: TRBV24-1
clone_size: NA
cdr3_aa: CATSVLAGDEQFF
cdr3_nt: TGTGCCACCAGTGTATTAGCGGGAGATGAGCAGTTCTTC

d_call: TRBD1
j_call: TRBJ1-1
v_call: TRBV5-4
clone_size: NA
cdr3_aa: CASSLGQGALDTEAFF
cdr3_nt: TGTGCCAGCAGCTTGGGACAGGGGGCGTTGGACACTGAAGCTTTCTTT

d_call: NA
j_call: TRBJ1-5
v_call: TRBV6-1
clone_size: NA
cdr3_aa: CASTRRGDQPQHF
cdr3_nt: TGTGCCAGCACCCGTAGAGGGGATCAGCCCCAGCATTTT

d_call: NA
j_call: TRBJ2-7
v_call: TRBV5-6
clone_size: NA
cdr3_aa: CASSPSGTWAYEQYF
cdr3_nt: TGTGCCAGCAGCCCATCGGGGACATGGGCCTACGAGCAGTACTTC

d_call: TRBD1
j_call: TRBJ2-2
v_call: TRBV2
clone_size: NA
cdr3_aa: CASRPGQGQRGVTGELFF
cdr3_nt: TGTGCCAGCAGACCGGGACAGGGTCAAAGAGGGGTCACCGGGGAGCTGTTTTTT

d_call: NA
j_call: TRBJ1-2
v_call: TRBV12-3/TRBV12-4
clone_size: NA
cdr3_aa: CASSLEGPFVFGQHNYGYTF
cdr3_nt: TGTGCCAGCAGTCTAGAGGGGCCCTTCGTCTTTGGACAGCATAACTATGGCTACACCTTC

d_call: TRBD2
j_call: TRBJ2-3
v_call: TRBV10-3
clone_size: few
cdr3_aa: CAISEAWTSGGPTDTQYF
cdr3_nt: TGTGCCATCAGTGAGGCCTGGACTAGCGGGGGGCCGACAGATACGCAGTATTTT

d_call: NA
j_call: TRBJ2-2
v_call: TRBV10-3
clone_size: NA
cdr3_aa: CAISGGTGELFF
cdr3_nt: TGTGCCATCAGCGGTGGCACCGGGGAGCTGTTTTTT

d_call: NA
j_call: TRBJ2-7
v_call: TRBV7-9
clone_size: few
cdr3_aa: CASSNRVDYEQYF
cdr3_nt: TGTGCCAGCAGCAACAGGGTGGACTACGAGCAGTACTTC

d_call: NA
j_call: TRBJ1-4
v_call: TRBV12-3/TRBV12-4
clone_size: NA
cdr3_aa: CASSRTDPREKLFF
cdr3_nt: TGTGCCAGCAGCCGGACGGACCCAAGAGAAAAACTGTTTTTT

d_call: NA
j_call: TRBJ1-1
v_call: TRBV2
clone_size: few
cdr3_aa: CASSGSMNTEAFF
cdr3_nt: TGTGCCAGCAGTGGCAGCATGAACACTGAAGCTTTCTTT

d_call: NA
j_call: TRBJ2-5
v_call: TRBV20-1
clone_size: NA
cdr3_aa: CSARGLAEGTQYF
cdr3_nt: TGCAGTGCTAGAGGTCTAGCCGAGGGGACCCAGTACTTC

d_call: TRBD1
j_call: TRBJ2-3
v_call: TRBV5-1
clone_size: few
cdr3_aa: CASSYTRDRGVLTDTQYF
cdr3_nt: TGCGCCAGCAGTTACACCCGGGACAGGGGCGTCCTCACAGATACGCAGTATTTT

d_call: NA
j_call: TRBJ2-5
v_call: TRBV28
clone_size: NA
cdr3_aa: CASSPSRGETQYF
cdr3_nt: TGTGCCAGCAGTCCCTCACGGGGGGAGACCCAGTACTTC

d_call: NA
j_call: TRBJ1-4
v_call: TRBV4-3
clone_size: NA
cdr3_aa: CASSQGFWGREKLFF
cdr3_nt: TGCGCCAGCAGCCAAGGGTTCTGGGGGCGGGAAAAACTGTTTTTT

d_call: NA
j_call: TRBJ2-1
v_call: TRBV5-5
clone_size: many
cdr3_aa: CASSLDPSSYNEQFF
cdr3_nt: TGTGCCAGCAGCCTGGACCCGAGCTCCTACAATGAGCAGTTCTTC

d_call: TRBD1
j_call: TRBJ1-2
v_call: TRBV5-1
clone_size: many
cdr3_aa: CASSTDRVYGYTF
cdr3_nt: TGCGCCAGCAGCACCGACAGGGTTTATGGCTACACCTTC

d_call: NA
j_call: TRBJ1-3
v_call: TRBV18
clone_size: NA
cdr3_aa: CASSPQYSSGNTIYF
cdr3_nt: TGTGCCAGCTCACCCCAATACAGCTCTGGAAACACCATATATTTT

d_call: TRBD1
j_call: TRBJ1-1
v_call: TRBV6-2/TRBV6-3
clone_size: few
cdr3_aa: CASRRQGKGPEAFF
cdr3_nt: TGTGCCAGCAGAAGACAGGGTAAGGGGCCTGAAGCTTTCTTT

d_call: NA
j_call: TRBJ1-1
v_call: TRBV9
clone_size: NA
cdr3_aa: CASSVGDRGSLSF
cdr3_nt: TGTGCCAGCAGCGTAGGGGATCGGGGGTCCCTCTCATTT

d_call: TRBD2
j_call: TRBJ2-3
v_call: TRBV6-2/TRBV6-3
clone_size: few
cdr3_aa: CASTKGGARTQYF
cdr3_nt: TGTGCCAGCACCAAGGGAGGGGCCAGGACGCAGTATTTT